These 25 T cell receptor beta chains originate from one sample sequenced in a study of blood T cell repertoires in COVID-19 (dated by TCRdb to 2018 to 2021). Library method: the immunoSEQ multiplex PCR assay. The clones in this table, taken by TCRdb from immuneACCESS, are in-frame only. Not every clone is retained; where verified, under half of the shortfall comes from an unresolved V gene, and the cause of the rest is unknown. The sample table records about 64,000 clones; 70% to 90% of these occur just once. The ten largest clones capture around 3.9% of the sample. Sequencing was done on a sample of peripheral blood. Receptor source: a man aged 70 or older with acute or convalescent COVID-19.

The CDR3 bases are TGCGCCAGCAGCTCCGGACAGACATTAGTACCCCTCCACTTT. Residues: CASSSGQTLVPLHF. The chain uses TRBV5-1 and TRBJ1-6; a weak D match, TRBD1 (6 bases). Germline CDR1 SGHRS, CDR2 YFSETQ. Trimming cost V 3 bases and J 12 bases, with 16 bases left between them. The CDR3 totals 14 residues. The whole variable domain, remainder taken from reference TRBV5-1 and TRBJ1-6, is KAGVTQTPRYLIKTRGQQVTLSCSPISGHRSVSWYQQTPGQGLQFLFEYFSETQRNKGNFPGRFSGRQFSNSRSEMNVSTLELGDSALYLCASSSGQTLVPLHFGNGTRLTVT.

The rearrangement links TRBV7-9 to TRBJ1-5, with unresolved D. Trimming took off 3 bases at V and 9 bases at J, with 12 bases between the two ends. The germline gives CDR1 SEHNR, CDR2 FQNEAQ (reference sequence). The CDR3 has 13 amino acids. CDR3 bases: TGTGCCAGCAGCTTCGACACGGTCGGGCCCCAGCATTTT. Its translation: CASSFDTVGPQHF.

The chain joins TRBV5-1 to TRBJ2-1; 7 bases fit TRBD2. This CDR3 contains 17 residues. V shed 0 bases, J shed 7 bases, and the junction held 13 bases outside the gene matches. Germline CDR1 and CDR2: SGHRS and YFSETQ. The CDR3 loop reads CASSLGPSGGALNEQFF. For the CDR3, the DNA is TGCGCCAGCAGCTTGGGGCCCTCGGGGGGTGCCCTTAATGAGCAGTTCTTC. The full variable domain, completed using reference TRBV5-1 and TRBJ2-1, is KAGVTQTPRYLIKTRGQQVTLSCSPISGHRSVSWYQQTPGQGLQFLFEYFSETQRNKGNFPGRFSGRQFSNSRSEMNVSTLELGDSALYLCASSLGPSGGALNEQFFGPGTRLTVL.

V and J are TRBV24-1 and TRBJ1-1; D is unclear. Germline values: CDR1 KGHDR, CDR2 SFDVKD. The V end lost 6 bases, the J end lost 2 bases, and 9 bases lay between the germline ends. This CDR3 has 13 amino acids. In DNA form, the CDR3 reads TGTGCCACCAGTTCGCCAGGTAACACTGAAGCTTTCTTT. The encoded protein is CATSSPGNTEAFF.

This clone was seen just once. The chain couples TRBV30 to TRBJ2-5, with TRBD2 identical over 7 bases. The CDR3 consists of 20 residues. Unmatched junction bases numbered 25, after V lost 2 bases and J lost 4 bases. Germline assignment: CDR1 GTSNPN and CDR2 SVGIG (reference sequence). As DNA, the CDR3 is TGTGCCTGGAGTCAAGCGCCCCTCTCTAAGCGGGGTTCTAGTCTAGAGACCCAGTACTTC. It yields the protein CAWSQAPLSKRGSSLETQYF.

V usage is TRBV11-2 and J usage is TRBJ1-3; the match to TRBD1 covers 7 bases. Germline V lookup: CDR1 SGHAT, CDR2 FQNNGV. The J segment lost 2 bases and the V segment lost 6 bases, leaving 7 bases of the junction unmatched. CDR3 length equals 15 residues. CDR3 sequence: CASRSTTGAGNTIYF. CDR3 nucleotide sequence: TGTGCCAGCAGATCGACTACAGGGGCTGGAAACACCATATATTTT.

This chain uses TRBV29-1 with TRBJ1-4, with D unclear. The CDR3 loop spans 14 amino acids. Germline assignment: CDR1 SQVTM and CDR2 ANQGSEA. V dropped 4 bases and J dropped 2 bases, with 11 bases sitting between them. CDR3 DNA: TGCAGCGTTGGGATCTCGGGGACTAATGAAAAACTGTTTTTT. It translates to CSVGISGTNEKLFF.

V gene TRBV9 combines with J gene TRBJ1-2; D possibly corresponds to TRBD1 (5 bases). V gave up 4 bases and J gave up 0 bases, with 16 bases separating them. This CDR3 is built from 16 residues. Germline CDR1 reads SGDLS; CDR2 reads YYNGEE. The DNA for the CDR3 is TGTGCCAGCAGCCCCCGGGGGACCGCGGCTAACTATGGCTACACCTTC. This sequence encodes CASSPRGTAANYGYTF.

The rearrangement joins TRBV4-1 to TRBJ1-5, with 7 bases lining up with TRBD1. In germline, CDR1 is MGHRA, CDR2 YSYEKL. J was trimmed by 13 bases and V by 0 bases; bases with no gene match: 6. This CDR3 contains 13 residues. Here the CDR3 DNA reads TGCGCCAGCAGCCAAGAGCCGGGACAGAGACAGCATTTT. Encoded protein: CASSQEPGQRQHF.

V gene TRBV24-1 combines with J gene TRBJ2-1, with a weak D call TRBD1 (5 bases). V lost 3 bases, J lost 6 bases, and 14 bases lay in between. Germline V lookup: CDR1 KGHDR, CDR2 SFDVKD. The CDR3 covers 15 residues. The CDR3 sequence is CATSDARAVSNEQFF. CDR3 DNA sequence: TGTGCCACCAGTGATGCCAGGGCGGTCTCCAATGAGCAGTTCTTC.

The CDR3 nucleotides are TGCGCCAGCAGCTTGGCCAGTACAGCGAACACTGAAGCTTTCTTT. Amino acid sequence: CASSLASTANTEAFF. The chain employs TRBV5-1 and TRBJ1-1; D is unclear. This CDR3 spans 15 amino acids. Trimming cost V 0 bases and J 1 base, with 10 bases left between them. Germline V gene data show CDR1 as SGHRS and CDR2 as YFSETQ. Using reference TRBV5-1 and TRBJ1-1 for the parts outside the CDR3, the full variable domain is KAGVTQTPRYLIKTRGQQVTLSCSPISGHRSVSWYQQTPGQGLQFLFEYFSETQRNKGNFPGRFSGRQFSNSRSEMNVSTLELGDSALYLCASSLASTANTEAFFGQGTRLTVV.

Here the CDR3 reads CASSLYIGSSGTKNIQYF. CDR3 bases: TGTGCCAGCAGTTTATATATAGGTAGTTCAGGGACCAAAAACATTCAGTACTTC. V gene TRBV27 combines with J gene TRBJ2-4, with TRBD1 as a possible D gene (5 bases). The V end lost 1 base, the J end lost 2 bases, and 18 bases lay between the germline ends. This CDR3 spans 18 amino acids. Germline CDR1 is MNHEY and CDR2 is SMNVEV (reference sequence).

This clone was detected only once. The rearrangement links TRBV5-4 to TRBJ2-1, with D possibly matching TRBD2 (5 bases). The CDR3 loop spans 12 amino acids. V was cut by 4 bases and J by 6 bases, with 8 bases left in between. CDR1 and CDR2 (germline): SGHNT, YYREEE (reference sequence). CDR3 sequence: CASSRTSNEQFF. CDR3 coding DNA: TGTGCCAGCAGCAGAACTAGCAATGAGCAGTTCTTC.

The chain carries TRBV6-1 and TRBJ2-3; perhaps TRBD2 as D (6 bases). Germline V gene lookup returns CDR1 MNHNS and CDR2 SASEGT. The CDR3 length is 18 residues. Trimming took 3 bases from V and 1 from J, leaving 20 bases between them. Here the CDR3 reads CASSELAGPNAGTDTQYF. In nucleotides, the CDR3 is TGTGCCAGCAGTGAGTTGGCGGGGCCTAACGCGGGCACAGATACGCAGTATTTT.

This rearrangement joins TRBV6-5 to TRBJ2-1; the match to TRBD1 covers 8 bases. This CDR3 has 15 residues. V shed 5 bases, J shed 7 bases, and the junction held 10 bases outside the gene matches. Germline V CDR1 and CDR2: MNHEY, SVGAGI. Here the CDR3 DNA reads TGTGCCAGCAGTACAACCGGGACAGGAATAAATGAGCAGTTCTTC. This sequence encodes CASSTTGTGINEQFF.

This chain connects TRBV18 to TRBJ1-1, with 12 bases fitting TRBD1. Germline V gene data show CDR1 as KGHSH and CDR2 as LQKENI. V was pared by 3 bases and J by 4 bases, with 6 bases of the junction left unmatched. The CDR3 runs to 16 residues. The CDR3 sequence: CASSPGTGGMGTEAFF. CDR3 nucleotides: TGTGCCAGCTCACCGGGGACAGGGGGCATGGGCACTGAAGCTTTCTTT.

Written as DNA, the CDR3 is TGTGCCAGCAGTTTGCAAGCCCCGCGGGGCCCAAGCACAGATACGCAGTATTTT. Residues: CASSLQAPRGPSTDTQYF. The chain has TRBV27 and TRBJ2-3, with D possibly matching TRBD2 (6 bases). The germline CDR1 and CDR2 sequences are MNHEY and SMNVEV (reference sequence). This CDR3 comprises 18 residues. Trimming pared 3 bases from V and 0 bases from J, leaving 19 bases between.

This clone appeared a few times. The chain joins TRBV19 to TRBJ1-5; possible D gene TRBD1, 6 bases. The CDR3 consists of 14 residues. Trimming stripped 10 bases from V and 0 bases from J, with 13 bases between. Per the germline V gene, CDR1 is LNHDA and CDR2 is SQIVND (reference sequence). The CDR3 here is CATRRTVSNQPQHF. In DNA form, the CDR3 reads TGTGCCACCCGAAGGACAGTTAGCAATCAGCCCCAGCATTTT.

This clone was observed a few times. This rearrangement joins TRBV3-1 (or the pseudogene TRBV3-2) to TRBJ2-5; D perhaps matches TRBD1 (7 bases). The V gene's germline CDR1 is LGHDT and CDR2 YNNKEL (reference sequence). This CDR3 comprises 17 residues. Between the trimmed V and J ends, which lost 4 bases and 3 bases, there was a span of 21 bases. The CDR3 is CASSPPGSDREEETQYF. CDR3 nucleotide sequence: TGTGCCAGCAGCCCCCCCGGCTCCGACAGGGAGGAAGAGACCCAGTACTTC.

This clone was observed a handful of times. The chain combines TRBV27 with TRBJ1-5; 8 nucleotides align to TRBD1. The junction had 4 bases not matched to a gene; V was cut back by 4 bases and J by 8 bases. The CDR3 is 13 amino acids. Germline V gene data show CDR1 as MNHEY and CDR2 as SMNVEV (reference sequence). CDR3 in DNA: TGTGCCAGCAGTTCCAGGGGGCTCGAGCCCCAGCATTTT. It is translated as CASSSRGLEPQHF.

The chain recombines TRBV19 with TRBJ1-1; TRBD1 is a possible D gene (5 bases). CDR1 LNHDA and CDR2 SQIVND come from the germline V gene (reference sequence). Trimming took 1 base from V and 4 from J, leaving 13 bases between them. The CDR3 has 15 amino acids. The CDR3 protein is CASSIVDRVATEAFF. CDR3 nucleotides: TGTGCCAGTAGTATAGTTGACAGAGTAGCCACTGAAGCTTTCTTT.

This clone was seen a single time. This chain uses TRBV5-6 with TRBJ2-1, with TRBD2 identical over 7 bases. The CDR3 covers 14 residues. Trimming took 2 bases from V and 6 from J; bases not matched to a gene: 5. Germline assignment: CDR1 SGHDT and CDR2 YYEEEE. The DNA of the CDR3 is TGTGCCAGCAGCTTCGGACTAGTCTTCAATGAGCAGTTCTTC. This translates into CASSFGLVFNEQFF.

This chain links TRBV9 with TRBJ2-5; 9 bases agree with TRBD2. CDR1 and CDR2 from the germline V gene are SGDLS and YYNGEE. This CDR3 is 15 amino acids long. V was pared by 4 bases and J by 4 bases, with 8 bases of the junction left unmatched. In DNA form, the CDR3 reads TGTGCCAGCAGCTCAAGCGGGGGGCGGGCAGAGACCCAGTACTTC. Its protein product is CASSSSGGRAETQYF.

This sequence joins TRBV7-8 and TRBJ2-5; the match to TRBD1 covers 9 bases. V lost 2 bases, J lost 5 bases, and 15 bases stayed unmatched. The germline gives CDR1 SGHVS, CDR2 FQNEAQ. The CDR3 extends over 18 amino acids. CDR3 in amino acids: CASSLSRPGQGFGETQYF. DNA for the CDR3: TGTGCCAGCAGCTTATCCCGGCCGGGACAGGGTTTCGGTGAGACCCAGTACTTC.

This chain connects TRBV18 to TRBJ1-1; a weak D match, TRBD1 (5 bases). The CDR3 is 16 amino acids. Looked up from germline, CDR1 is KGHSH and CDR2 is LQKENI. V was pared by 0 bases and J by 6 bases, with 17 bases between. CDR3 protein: CASSPPGRAGKAEAFF. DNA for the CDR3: TGTGCCAGCTCACCACCGGGGAGGGCAGGGAAGGCTGAAGCTTTCTTT. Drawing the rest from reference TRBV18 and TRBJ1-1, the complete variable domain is NAGVMQNPRHLVRRRGQEARLRCSPMKGHSHVYWYRQLPEEGLKFMVYLQKENIIDESGMPKERFSAEFPKEGPSILRIQQVVRGDSAAYFCASSPPGRAGKAEAFFGQGTRLTVV.